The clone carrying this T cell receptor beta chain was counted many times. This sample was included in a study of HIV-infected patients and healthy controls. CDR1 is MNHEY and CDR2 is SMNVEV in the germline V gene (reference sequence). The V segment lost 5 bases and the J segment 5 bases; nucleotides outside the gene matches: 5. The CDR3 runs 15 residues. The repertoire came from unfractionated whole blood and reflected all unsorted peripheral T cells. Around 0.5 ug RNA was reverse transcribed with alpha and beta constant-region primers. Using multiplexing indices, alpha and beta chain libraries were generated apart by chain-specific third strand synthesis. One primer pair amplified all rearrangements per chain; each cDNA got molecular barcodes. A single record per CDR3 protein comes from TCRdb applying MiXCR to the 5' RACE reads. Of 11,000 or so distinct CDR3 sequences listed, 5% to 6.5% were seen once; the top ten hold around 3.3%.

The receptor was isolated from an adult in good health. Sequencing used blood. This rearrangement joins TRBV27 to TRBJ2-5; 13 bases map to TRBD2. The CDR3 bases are TGTGCCAGCAGTGAACTAGCGGGGGGGCGGGAGACCCAGTACTTC. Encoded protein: CASSELAGGRETQYF.